This T cell receptor beta chain was sequenced in a study of Graves' ophthalmopathy and Graves' hyperthyroidism. Investigators amplified TCR beta CDR3 regions from RNA transcripts. HTBI-primed first-round RT-PCR preceded second-round multiplex PCR. TCRdb recomputed calls from the multiplex PCR reads with MiXCR, one row per CDR3 protein. The sample gives 170,000 or so distinct CDR3 sequences, 35% to 50% of which show up once; around 9.3% is in the top ten. This clonotype was picked up many times. The V gene's germline CDR1 is DFQATT and CDR2 SNEGSKA (reference sequence). Trimming removed 1 base from V and 5 bases from J; junction bases left unmatched: 6. CDR3 size: 16 residues.

The chain employs TRBV20-1 and TRBJ1-5, with TRBD1 matching over 12 bases. The TCR originated in a man younger than 40 with Graves' ophthalmopathy. The sequencing sample was made of peripheral blood. The CDR3 reads CSARVGTGGRDQPQHF. The CDR3 DNA follows: TGCAGTGCTAGAGTCGGGACAGGGGGCAGGGATCAGCCCCAGCATTTT.